One sample yielded the 13 T cell receptor beta chains listed below, sequenced in a study of graft-versus-host responses after intestinal transplantation. Profiling relied on immunoSEQ multiplex PCR, and the TCRdb table lists in-frame clones only, not all of them. The sample shows 90,000 to 95,000 clones, over 75% of them seen only once. Which antigens these TCRs recognize remains unknown. Sequencing used unstimulated CD8+ T cells sorted from spleen or lymph node cells, obtained before intestinal transplant. These receptors all stem from a human donor who received an intestinal transplant.

The chain carries TRBV19 and TRBJ2-1; D remains ambiguous. V dropped 5 bases and J dropped 4 bases, with 18 bases sitting between them. From germline, CDR1 is LNHDA and CDR2 SQIVND (reference sequence). CDR3 length equals 16 residues. The CDR3 nucleotides are TGTGCCAGTAGTTTTCCCGACTCGACCGGTTACAATGAGCAGTTCTTC. It yields the protein CASSFPDSTGYNEQFF. Full variable domain (missing parts from reference TRBV19 and TRBJ2-1): DGGITQSPKYLFRKEGQNVTLSCEQNLNHDAMYWYRQDPGQGLRLIYYSQIVNDFQKGDIAEGYSVSREKKESFPLTVTSAQKNPTAFYLCASSFPDSTGYNEQFFGPGTRLTVL.

The V gene is TRBV9, the J gene TRBJ1-1; no firm D call. CDR1 and CDR2 (germline): SGDLS, YYNGEE. There are 13 residues in the CDR3. V lost 0 bases to trimming and J lost 1 base, with 4 bases between them. Here the CDR3 reads CASSVEANTEAFF. Written as DNA, the CDR3 is TGTGCCAGCAGCGTAGAAGCGAACACTGAAGCTTTCTTT. Filled out from reference TRBV9 and TRBJ1-1, the complete variable domain reads DSGVTQTPKHLITATGQRVTLRCSPRSGDLSVYWYQQSLDQGLQFLIQYYNGEERAKGNILERFSAQQFPDLHSELNLSSLELGDSALYFCASSVEANTEAFFGQGTRLTVV.

V usage is TRBV13 and J usage is TRBJ1-2; D is unclear. This CDR3 has 15 amino acids. In germline, CDR1 is PRHDT, CDR2 FYEKMQ (reference sequence). The V and J ends lost 4 bases and 1 base respectively, with 13 bases between them. CDR3 bases: TGTGCCAGCAGCTCCCTGGCACCGGGTAACTATGGCTACACCTTC. The encoded protein is CASSSLAPGNYGYTF.

The table lists this clone with a count of one. The chain links TRBV5-4 to TRBJ1-5; no firm D call. This CDR3 is 14 amino acids long. Trimming removed 7 bases at V and 1 base at J, with 12 bases between. Germline V gene data show CDR1 as SGHNT and CDR2 as YYREEE (reference sequence). The CDR3 nucleotides are TGTGCCAGCTCCGGTACGCGGAGCAATCAGCCCCAGCATTTT. Translating it yields CASSGTRSNQPQHF.

The CDR3 DNA reads as TGCGCCAGCAGTGAATTCCGGACAGGGAGTACATATGGCTACACCTTC. It translates to CASSEFRTGSTYGYTF. The chain has TRBV10-2 and TRBJ1-2, with TRBD1 identical over 8 bases. The V gene's germline CDR1 is WSHSY and CDR2 SAAADI. The CDR3 length is 16 residues. After removal of 3 bases from V and 5 bases from J, the junction contained 11 bases not matched to a gene.

The V gene is TRBV2, the J gene TRBJ2-7; 8 bases map to TRBD1. Germline loops: CDR1 SNHLY, CDR2 FYNNEI. The trim removed 8 bases at V and 3 bases at J, leaving 9 bases unmatched. The CDR3 is 14 residues long. The CDR3 sequence: CASSEAGGGYEQYF. The CDR3 nucleotides read TGTGCCAGCTCAGAGGCAGGGGGCGGCTACGAGCAGTACTTC.

J is TRBJ2-5 and V is TRBV4-3, with TRBD1 matching over 8 bases. With V trimmed by 1 base and J by 2 bases, 0 bases remained unmatched. The CDR3 spans 14 residues. The germline CDR1 and CDR2 sequences are LGHNA and YSLEER. Written as DNA, the CDR3 is TGCGCCAGCAGCCAAGGGACAGGGCAAGAGACCCAGTACTTC. Translating it yields CASSQGTGQETQYF.

V gene TRBV5-6 combines with J gene TRBJ2-1; TRBD2 agrees at 12 bases. Germline V CDR1 and CDR2: SGHDT, YYEEEE. Losses at the gene ends were 3 bases for V and 6 bases for J; bases not matched to a gene: 4. This CDR3 is 15 amino acids long. The CDR3 loop is CASSSLAGGSNEQFF. As DNA, the CDR3 is TGTGCCAGCAGCTCACTAGCGGGGGGAAGCAATGAGCAGTTCTTC.

This clone was picked up a small number of times. The chain uses TRBV5-6 and TRBJ1-2, with 7 bases that match TRBD1. Germline CDR1 and CDR2: SGHDT and YYEEEE. CDR3 length: 13 amino acids. V dropped 2 bases and J dropped 6; count of bases not matched to a gene: 4. The CDR3: CASSLGQADGYTF. In DNA form, the CDR3 reads TGTGCCAGCAGCTTAGGACAGGCAGATGGCTACACCTTC.

The rearrangement uses TRBV5-1 and TRBJ2-7, with D possibly TRBD2 on 5 matching bases. V was trimmed by 4 bases and J by 3 bases, leaving 8 bases between them. The CDR3 consists of 12 residues. Germline-derived CDR1 and CDR2 are SGHRS and YFSETQ. In nucleotides, the CDR3 is TGCGCCAGCAGCCCACTAGGCTACGAGCAGTACTTC. It encodes CASSPLGYEQYF.

V gene TRBV4-2 combines with J gene TRBJ2-1; 8 bases map to TRBD2. Germline V gene sequence: CDR1 LGHNA, CDR2 YNFKEQ. V shed 2 bases and J 8 bases; nucleotides not matched to a gene: 11. The CDR3 loop spans 16 amino acids. CDR3 DNA: TGTGCCAGCAGCCAAACCTCGGGGAGCGGGAGCTATGAGCAGTTCTTC. Protein: CASSQTSGSGSYEQFF.

The chain carries TRBV7-2 and TRBJ2-7; D possibly corresponds to TRBD2 (6 bases). V was cut by 5 bases and J by 5 bases, with 16 bases left in between. Germline CDR1 SGHTA, CDR2 FQGNSA. There are 14 residues in the CDR3. DNA for the CDR3: TGTGCCAGCAGCGAGAGTGCGGGGAGTGACGAGCAGTACTTC. It is translated as CASSESAGSDEQYF.

J is TRBJ2-7 and V is TRBV4-2; D possibly corresponds to TRBD2 (5 bases). The CDR3 is made up of 18 amino acids. Trimming shortened V by 0 bases and J by 0 bases, and 18 bases separated the two germline ends. Germline CDR1 LGHNA, CDR2 YNFKEQ. The CDR3 spells CASSQDLGILESSYEQYF. The CDR3 bases are TGTGCCAGCAGCCAAGATCTCGGGATATTGGAGTCCTCCTACGAGCAGTACTTC.